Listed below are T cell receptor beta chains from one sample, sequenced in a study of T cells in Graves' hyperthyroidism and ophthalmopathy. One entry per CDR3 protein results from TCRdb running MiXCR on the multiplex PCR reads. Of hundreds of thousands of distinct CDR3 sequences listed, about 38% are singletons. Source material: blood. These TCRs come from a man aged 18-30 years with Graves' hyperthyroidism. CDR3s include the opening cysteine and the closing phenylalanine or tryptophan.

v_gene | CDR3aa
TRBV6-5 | CASSSGQEKMGNQPQHF
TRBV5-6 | CASSYNRGTEAFF
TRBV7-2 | CASSQEFGTGELFF
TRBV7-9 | CASTEFGTEILYGYTF
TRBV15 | CATSRSLGQGEKLFF
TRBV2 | CASSSPSTAGEQYF
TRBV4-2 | CASSQDDLGGSELFF
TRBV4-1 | CASSQVGLEETQYF
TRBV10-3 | CATTTGSRAFF
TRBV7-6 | CASSLVSGTQPQHF
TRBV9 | CASSQETGTGPYEQYF
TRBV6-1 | CASKPQGGNTGELFF
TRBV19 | CASSIQGRSGELFF
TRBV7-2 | CASSSLDRAPNTEAFF
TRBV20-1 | CSAPGHSTGELFF
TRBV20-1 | CSARGLAGRQETQYF
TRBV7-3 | CASSQRAVTYGYTF
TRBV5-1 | CASSHLATGGHYGYTF
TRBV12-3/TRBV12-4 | CASRSGPGELFF
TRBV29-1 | CSVDWASGREYQETQYF
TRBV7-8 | CARSLEGGKRNGELFF
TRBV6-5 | CASSSRGLSNEKLFF
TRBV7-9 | CASSLGLEGNGYTF
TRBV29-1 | CSAGTDSGANVLTF
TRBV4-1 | CASSQARDRGWNTEAFF
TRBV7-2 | CASSLAGGFGGGNTIYF
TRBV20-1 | CGAADGNTEAFF
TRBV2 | CASSAQSSNQPQHF